A single sample gave rise to the 15 T cell receptor beta chains below, sequenced in a study of cytomegalovirus exposure and HLA in healthy donors. Vbeta (60) and Jbeta (13) primers were used in the PCR. The protocol was immunoSEQ multiplex PCR, while the TCRdb copy is restricted to in-frame clones and leaves out a portion. The sample has around 99,000 clones, around 73% seen once. The sample consisted of PBMCs. Receptors originate from a man between 35 and 55 years old in good health and CMV-seronegative.

This clone turned up a few times. The chain joins TRBV7-2 to TRBJ2-1; tentatively, D is TRBD2 (6 bases). V gave up 4 bases and J gave up 2 bases, with 18 bases separating them. This CDR3 comprises 17 residues. The V gene's germline CDR1 is SGHTA and CDR2 FQGNSA. CDR3 sequence reads: CASSSLFDWRAYNEQFF. DNA of the CDR3: TGTGCCAGCAGCTCCCTCTTCGACTGGAGGGCCTACAATGAGCAGTTCTTC.

The rearrangement uses TRBV19 and TRBJ2-7; a possible D gene is TRBD1 (5 bases). The CDR3 extends over 13 amino acids. Germline CDR1 is LNHDA and CDR2 is SQIVND (reference sequence). Trimming removed 0 bases from V and 4 bases from J, with 7 bases in between. The DNA of the CDR3 is TGTGCCAGTAGTATAGAGGACACATACGAGCAGTACTTC. This encodes CASSIEDTYEQYF.

Details on this clone: One end of the junction does not line up with germline, which may come from a read error. The gene calls are TRBV6-1 and TRBJ1-4; 9 bases align to TRBD1. Germline V gene data show CDR1 as MNHNS and CDR2 as SASEGT. This CDR3 has 16 residues. Here the CDR3 reads CASREGTGSINEKLFF. In nucleotides, the CDR3 is TGTGCCAGCAGGGAAGGGACAGGGAGCATCAATGAAAAACTGTTTTTT.

The rearrangement links TRBV5-1 to TRBJ2-1, with TRBD2 matching over 13 bases. The length of the CDR3 is 15 residues. Unmatched junction bases numbered 1, after V lost 1 base and J lost 6 bases. Germline CDR1 is SGHRS and CDR2 is YFSETQ. This CDR3 is CASSLTSGGVNEQFF. CDR3 nucleotides: TGCGCCAGCAGCTTGACTAGCGGGGGGGTCAATGAGCAGTTCTTC.

The rearrangement uses TRBV7-9 and TRBJ2-1, with 7 nucleotides matching TRBD2. J was trimmed by 7 bases and V by 3 bases; bases with no gene match: 3. This CDR3 region has 13 residues. The germline gives CDR1 SEHNR, CDR2 FQNEAQ (reference sequence). For the CDR3, the DNA is TGTGCCAGCAGCTTCAGCGGGGAAAATGAGCAGTTCTTC. This codes for CASSFSGENEQFF.

CDR3 residues: CASSLDPYRANVLTF. The CDR3 nucleotides read TGCGCCAGCAGCTTGGACCCCTATAGGGCCAACGTCCTGACTTTC. This sequence joins TRBV5-1 and TRBJ2-6; D is unclear. The V gene lost 0 bases and the J gene lost 5 bases, with 9 bases spanning the gap. CDR3 size: 15 residues. Germline loops: CDR1 SGHRS, CDR2 YFSETQ. Filled out from reference TRBV5-1 and TRBJ2-6, the complete variable domain reads KAGVTQTPRYLIKTRGQQVTLSCSPISGHRSVSWYQQTPGQGLQFLFEYFSETQRNKGNFPGRFSGRQFSNSRSEMNVSTLELGDSALYLCASSLDPYRANVLTFGAGSRLTVL.

This chain links TRBV15 with TRBJ2-3; possible D gene TRBD2, 6 bases. The V and J ends lost 4 bases and 6 bases respectively, with 8 bases between them. Germline CDR1 reads LNHNV; CDR2 reads YYDKDF (reference sequence). CDR3 length equals 12 residues. CDR3 protein: CATSIGGDTQYF. CDR3 DNA: TGTGCCACCAGCATCGGAGGGGATACGCAGTATTTT.

The chain combines TRBV2 with TRBJ2-7; 10 bases are a match to TRBD2. CDR3 size: 14 residues. Looked up from germline, CDR1 is SNHLY and CDR2 is FYNNEI. V lost 6 bases to trimming and J lost 3 bases; unmatched junction nucleotides: 5. The CDR3 nucleotides read TGTGCCAGCAGGAAAACTAGCGGGGTCTACGAGCAGTACTTC. Translating it yields CASRKTSGVYEQYF.

V usage is TRBV7-2 and J usage is TRBJ2-5, with D uncertain. The CDR3 length is 14 residues. From germline, CDR1 is SGHTA and CDR2 FQGNSA. The V and J ends lost 0 bases and 5 bases respectively, with 10 bases between them. As DNA, the CDR3 is TGTGCCAGCAGCTTAGCCGTGGGCAGGGAGACCCAGTACTTC. Amino acids: CASSLAVGRETQYF.

The table lists this clone with a few counts. The rearrangement uses TRBV7-9 and TRBJ1-4, with D possibly TRBD1 on 6 matching bases. Germline V gene data show CDR1 as SEHNR and CDR2 as FQNEAQ (reference sequence). The CDR3 runs to 19 residues. The germline V and J ends were trimmed by 5 bases and 7 bases, with 29 bases remaining between them. CDR3 in DNA: TGTGCCAGCAGCGTACCGCGATCCAAAGTGGACAGTCTAGGTGAAAAACTGTTTTTT. Translated, it gives CASSVPRSKVDSLGEKLFF.

The V gene is TRBV28, the J gene TRBJ1-5, with no clear D. V lost 6 bases to trimming and J lost 2 bases, with 17 bases between them. The CDR3 totals 16 residues. Germline V CDR1 and CDR2: MDHEN, SYDVKM. CDR3 in amino acids: CASRREGRAGNQPQHF. DNA for the CDR3: TGTGCCAGCAGGCGGGAAGGTAGGGCAGGCAATCAGCCCCAGCATTTT.

The chain recombines TRBV4-2 with TRBJ2-7; maybe TRBD2 (7 bases). Trimming stripped 1 base from V and 1 base from J, with 14 bases between. Per the germline V gene, CDR1 is LGHNA and CDR2 is YNFKEQ. The CDR3 consists of 16 residues. CDR3 DNA: TGTGCCAGCAGCCAAGCTTCCGGGGGGCAATCCTACGAGCAGTACTTC. Translation gives CASSQASGGQSYEQYF.

The chain carries TRBV7-2 and TRBJ2-7; weak D call: TRBD2 (6 bases). Germline loops: CDR1 SGHTA, CDR2 FQGNSA. The CDR3 is made up of 13 amino acids. V lost 4 bases and J lost 3, with 10 bases in between. The CDR3 spells CASSYRRDYEQYF. CDR3 DNA: TGTGCCAGCAGCTACAGGAGGGACTACGAGCAGTACTTC.

The chain has TRBV4-3 and TRBJ2-3, with no clear D. The CDR3 loop spans 16 amino acids. Germline CDR1 and CDR2: LGHNA and YSLEER. Trimming removed 0 bases from V and 2 bases from J, with 12 bases in between. The CDR3 reads CASSQDRVVHTDTQYF. The DNA for the CDR3 is TGCGCCAGCAGCCAAGATCGGGTAGTACACACAGATACGCAGTATTTT.

This clone was seen just once. The rearrangement links TRBV29-1 to TRBJ1-6; TRBD1 aligns across 7 bases. V trimming: 6 bases; J trimming: 9 bases; junction bases outside the gene matches: 8. Germline CDR1 and CDR2: SQVTM and ANQGSEA. The CDR3 is 13 amino acids. The CDR3: CSVRQGSSSPLHF. The CDR3 nucleotides are TGCAGCGTCCGACAGGGAAGTAGTTCACCCCTCCACTTT.